This TCR beta chain was recovered during a study of prognosis after radiotherapy for stage I lung cancer. Germline loops: CDR1 DFQATT, CDR2 SNEGSKA (reference sequence). Germline trimming cut 3 bases from V and 13 bases from J; bases unmatched to any gene: 16. The CDR3 runs 14 residues. Ten or more counts support this clonotype. Using two-round multiplex PCR, the authors amplified TCR beta CDR3 from genomic DNA. First-round PCR employed TRBV- and TRBJ-specific primers for each gene. TCRdb reprocessed the multiplex PCR reads with MiXCR, giving one entry per CDR3 protein. The table lists about 28,000 distinct CDR3 sequences, 40% to 55% of them singletons.

Sequences were derived from PBMCs, sampled before or after stereotactic body radiation therapy (not recorded which). V is TRBV20-1 and J is TRBJ2-7, with TRBD2 matching 9 bases. The receptor comes from a donor aged 50 or older with non-small cell lung cancer. The CDR3 DNA is TGCAGTGCTAGTTTGTTAGGACTAGCGACAAGCCACTACTTC. It codes for CSASLLGLATSHYF.